A selection of T cell receptor beta chains follows, all from one sample in a study of CD8 T cells in ankylosing spondylitis. TCRdb passed the 5' RACE reads through MiXCR, listing each CDR3 protein once. The sample carries approximately 350,000 distinct CDR3 sequences, over 12% recorded once. Sequencing was performed on blood, either unsorted or a sorted T cell fraction (not recorded which). The receptors come from a male donor with ankylosing spondylitis or in good health (not recorded which). The CDR3 runs from the conserved cysteine through the conserved F or W. A D gene is named only where the DNA matches it firmly. For some rows the clone size is stated as once, few or many, or as a class when expanded; others skip it.

TRBJ2-1	TRBV18	few	-	CASSYRGKEGNEQFF	TGTGCCAGCTCCTACCGCGGGAAAGAAGGGAATGAGCAGTTCTTC
TRBJ2-2	TRBV15	few	-	CATSPRGGHNTGELFF	TGTGCCACCAGCCCACGAGGGGGACACAACACCGGGGAGCTGTTTTTT
TRBJ2-2	TRBV5-1	-	-	CASSLTSAANTGELFF	TGCGCCAGCAGCTTGACAAGCGCCGCGAACACCGGGGAGCTGTTTTTT
TRBJ2-3	TRBV29-1	few	-	CSGGLGQGTTDTQYF	TGCAGCGGCGGCCTGGGGCAGGGAACTACAGATACGCAGTATTTT
TRBJ2-7	TRBV3-1	few	TRBD1	CASSQEEGAQEQYF	TGTGCCAGCAGCCAAGAAGAGGGGGCCCAGGAGCAGTACTTC
TRBJ2-1	TRBV5-1	many	-	CASSLEEASSYNEQFF	TGCGCCAGCAGCTTGGAGGAGGCTAGTTCATACAATGAGCAGTTCTTC
TRBJ1-1	TRBV19	-	-	CASSPQARTVLNTEAFF	TGTGCCAGTAGTCCCCAAGCAAGGACGGTGCTGAACACTGAAGCTTTCTTT
TRBJ2-3	TRBV9	-	TRBD2	CASSSRTSGRAADTQYF	TGTGCCAGCAGCTCCCGGACTAGCGGGAGGGCGGCAGATACGCAGTATTTT
TRBJ2-1	TRBV12-3/TRBV12-4	-	-	CASSFVGAEQFF	TGTGCCAGCAGTTTTGTGGGGGCTGAGCAGTTCTTC
TRBJ2-1	TRBV5-1	few	TRBD2	CASSPTSASSYNEQFF	TGCGCCAGCAGCCCCACTAGCGCTAGCTCCTACAATGAGCAGTTCTTC
TRBJ2-4	TRBV5-1	-	TRBD2	CASSWAPSGGTANIQYF	TGCGCCAGCAGCTGGGCCCCTAGCGGGGGGACCGCAAACATTCAGTACTTC
TRBJ2-1	TRBV6-1	few	-	CASSHRYEQFF	TGTGCCAGCAGTCACCGCTACGAGCAGTTCTTC
TRBJ2-7	TRBV6-5	-	TRBD2	CASSYGLAGGEQYF	TGTGCCAGCAGTTACGGGCTAGCGGGAGGCGAGCAGTACTTC
TRBJ1-5	TRBV20-1	few	-	CSAGRGNQPQHF	TGCAGTGCCGGACGGGGGAATCAGCCCCAGCATTTT
TRBJ2-7	TRBV6-5	-	TRBD2	CASSYGGRAYEQYF	TGTGCCAGCAGTTACGGCGGGAGGGCCTACGAGCAGTACTTC